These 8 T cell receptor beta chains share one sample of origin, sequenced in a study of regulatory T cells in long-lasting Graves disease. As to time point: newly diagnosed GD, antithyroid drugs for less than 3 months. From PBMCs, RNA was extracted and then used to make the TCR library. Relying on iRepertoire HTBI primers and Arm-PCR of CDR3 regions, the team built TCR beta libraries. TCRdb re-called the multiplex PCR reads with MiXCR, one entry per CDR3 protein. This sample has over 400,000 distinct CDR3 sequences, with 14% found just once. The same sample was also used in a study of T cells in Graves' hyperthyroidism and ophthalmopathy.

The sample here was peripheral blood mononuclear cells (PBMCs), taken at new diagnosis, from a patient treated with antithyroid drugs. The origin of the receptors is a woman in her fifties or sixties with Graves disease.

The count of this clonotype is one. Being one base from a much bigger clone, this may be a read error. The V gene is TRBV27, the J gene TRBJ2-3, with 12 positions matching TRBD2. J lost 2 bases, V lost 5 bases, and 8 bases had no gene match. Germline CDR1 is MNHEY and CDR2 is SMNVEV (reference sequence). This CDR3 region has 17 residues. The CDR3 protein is CASSDRRTSGITDTQYF. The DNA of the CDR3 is TGTGCCAGCAGTGATCGTCGGACTAGCGGGATCACAGATACGCAGTATTTT.

The DNA of the CDR3 is TGTGCCGACAGTTCAGGGACAGGGGATAATGGCTACACCTTC. It encodes CADSSGTGDNGYTF. V gene TRBV7-9 combines with J gene TRBJ1-2, with 10 bases matching TRBD1. Germline assignment: CDR1 SEHNR and CDR2 FQNEAQ (reference sequence). V was pared by 11 bases and J by 6 bases, with 12 bases of the junction left unmatched. This CDR3 region has 14 residues. The full variable domain, in which reference TRBV7-9 and TRBJ1-2 provide the parts outside the CDR3, is DTGVSQNPRHKITKRGQNVTFRCDPISEHNRLYWYRQTLGQGPEFLTYFQNEAQLEKSRLLSDRFSAERPKGSFSTLEIQRTEQGDSAMYLCADSSGTGDNGYTFGSGTRLTVV.

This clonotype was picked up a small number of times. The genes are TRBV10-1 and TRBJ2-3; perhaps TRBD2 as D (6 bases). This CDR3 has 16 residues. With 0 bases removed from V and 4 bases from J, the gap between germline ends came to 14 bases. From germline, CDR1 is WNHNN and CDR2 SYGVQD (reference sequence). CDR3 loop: CASSESGGFSADTQYF. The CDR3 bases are TGCGCCAGCAGTGAGTCGGGGGGATTTTCAGCAGATACGCAGTATTTT.

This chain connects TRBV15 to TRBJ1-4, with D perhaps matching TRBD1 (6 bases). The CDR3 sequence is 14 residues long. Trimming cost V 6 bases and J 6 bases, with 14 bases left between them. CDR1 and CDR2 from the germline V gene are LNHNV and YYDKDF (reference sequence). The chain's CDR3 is CATRAGGGDEKLFF. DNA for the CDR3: TGTGCCACCAGAGCAGGAGGGGGGGATGAAAAACTGTTTTTT.

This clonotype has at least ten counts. The CDR3 here is CASSLARMSTDTQYF. CDR3 nucleotides: TGTGCCAGCAGCTTAGCGCGGATGAGCACAGATACGCAGTATTTT. The chain links TRBV11-2 to TRBJ2-3; the D is unclear. This CDR3 is built from 15 residues. In germline, CDR1 is SGHAT, CDR2 FQNNGV. V gave up 1 base and J gave up 0 bases, with 8 bases separating them. The full variable domain, in which reference TRBV11-2 and TRBJ2-3 provide the parts outside the CDR3, is EAGVAQSPRYKIIEKRQSVAFWCNPISGHATLYWYQQILGQGPKLLIQFQNNGVVDDSQLPKDRFSAERLKGVDSTLKIQPAKLEDSAVYLCASSLARMSTDTQYFGPGTRLTVL.

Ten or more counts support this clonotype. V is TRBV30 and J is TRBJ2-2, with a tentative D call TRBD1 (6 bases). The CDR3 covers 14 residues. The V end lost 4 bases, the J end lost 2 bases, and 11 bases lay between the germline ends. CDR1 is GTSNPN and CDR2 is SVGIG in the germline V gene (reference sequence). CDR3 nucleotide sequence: TGTGCCTGGATCAGGACAGATAACACCGGGGAGCTGTTTTTT. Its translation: CAWIRTDNTGELFF.

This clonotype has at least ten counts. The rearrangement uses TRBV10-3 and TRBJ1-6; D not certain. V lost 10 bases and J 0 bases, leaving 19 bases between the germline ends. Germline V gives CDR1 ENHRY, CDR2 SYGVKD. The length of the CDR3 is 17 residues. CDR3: CASSDRGPSSYNSPLHF. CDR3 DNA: TGTGCCAGCTCTGATCGGGGTCCGAGCTCCTATAATTCACCCCTCCACTTT.

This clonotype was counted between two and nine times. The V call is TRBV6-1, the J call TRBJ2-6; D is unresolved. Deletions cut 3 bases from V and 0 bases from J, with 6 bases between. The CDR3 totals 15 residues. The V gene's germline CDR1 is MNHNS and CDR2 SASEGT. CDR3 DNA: TGTGCCAGCAGTGAGAAGGACTCTGGGGCCAACGTCCTGACTTTC. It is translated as CASSEKDSGANVLTF.